Sequencing of this TCR beta chain was carried out in a study of cytomegalovirus exposure and HLA in healthy donors. In the study overall: Most genotyped donors, 75% to 85% of 398, had Caucasian-associated genetic ancestry.

Findings and limits, study-wide: Based on reports, TCR beta sequences accurately predicted HLA-A and HLA-B alleles for most subjects. Cytomegalovirus association was assigned to about 150 TCR beta chains.

Note on this clone: Its antigen is unknown.

The PCR had 60 Vbeta and 13 Jbeta primers. Using immunoSEQ multiplex PCR, the repertoire was profiled, and TCRdb retains in-frame clones only, with some absent. The sample carries about 150,000 clones, 61% recorded once. The germline V and J ends were trimmed by 4 bases and 6 bases, with 17 bases remaining between them. The CDR3 contains 14 residues. Germline assignment: CDR1 SGDLS and CDR2 YYNGEE. The rearrangement uses TRBV9 and TRBJ2-7; D is perhaps TRBD2 (5 bases). Sequenced input: PBMCs. The receptor was isolated from a male donor in good health and CMV-seronegative. CDR3 bases: TGTGCCAGCAGCTCAGGACTTCAGGCGTCCGAGCAGTACTTC. Encoded protein: CASSSGLQASEQYF.